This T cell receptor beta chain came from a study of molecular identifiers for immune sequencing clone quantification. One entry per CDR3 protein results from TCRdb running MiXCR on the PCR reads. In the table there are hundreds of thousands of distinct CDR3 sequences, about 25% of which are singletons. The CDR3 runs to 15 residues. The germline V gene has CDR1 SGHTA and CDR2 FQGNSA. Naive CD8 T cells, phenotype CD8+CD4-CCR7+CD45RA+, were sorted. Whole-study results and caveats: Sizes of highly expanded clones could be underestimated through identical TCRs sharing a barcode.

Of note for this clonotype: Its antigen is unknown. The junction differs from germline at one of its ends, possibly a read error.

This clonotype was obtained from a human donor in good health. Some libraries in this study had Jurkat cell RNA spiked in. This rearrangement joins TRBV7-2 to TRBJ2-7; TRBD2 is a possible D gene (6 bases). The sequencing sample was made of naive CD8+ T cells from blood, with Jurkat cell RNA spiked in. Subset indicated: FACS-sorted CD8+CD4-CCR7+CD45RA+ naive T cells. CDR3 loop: CASSSFSGGAYEQSF. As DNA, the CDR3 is TGTGCCAGCAGCTCATTTAGCGGTGGGGCCTACGAGCAGTCCTTC.